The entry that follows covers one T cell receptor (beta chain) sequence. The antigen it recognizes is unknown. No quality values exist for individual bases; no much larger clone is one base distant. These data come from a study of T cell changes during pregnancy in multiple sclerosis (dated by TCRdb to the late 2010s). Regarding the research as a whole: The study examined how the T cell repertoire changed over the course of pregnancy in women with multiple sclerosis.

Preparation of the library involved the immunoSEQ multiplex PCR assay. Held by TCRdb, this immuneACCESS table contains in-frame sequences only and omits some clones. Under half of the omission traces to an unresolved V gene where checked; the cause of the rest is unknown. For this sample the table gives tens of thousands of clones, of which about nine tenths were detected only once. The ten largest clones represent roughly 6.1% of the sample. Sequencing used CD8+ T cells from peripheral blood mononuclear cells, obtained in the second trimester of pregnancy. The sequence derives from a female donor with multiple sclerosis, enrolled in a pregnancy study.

The sequenced DNA is TGTGCCAGCAGCTTAGGAGGTGGGACAGGGCCGGCCTACGAGCAGTACTTC. This sequence encodes CASSLGGGTGPAYEQYF. The chain links TRBV13 with TRBJ2-7; 9 central nucleotides agree with TRBD1. V lost 0 bases and J lost 2 bases, and the count of bases not matched to a germline gene is 8. The germline V gene encodes CDR1 PRHDT and CDR2 FYEKMQ (reference sequence). Reading from cysteine to phenylalanine, the CDR3 counts 17 amino acids. The read is trimmed to its CDR3 DNA, 51 bases read in frame from base 1.